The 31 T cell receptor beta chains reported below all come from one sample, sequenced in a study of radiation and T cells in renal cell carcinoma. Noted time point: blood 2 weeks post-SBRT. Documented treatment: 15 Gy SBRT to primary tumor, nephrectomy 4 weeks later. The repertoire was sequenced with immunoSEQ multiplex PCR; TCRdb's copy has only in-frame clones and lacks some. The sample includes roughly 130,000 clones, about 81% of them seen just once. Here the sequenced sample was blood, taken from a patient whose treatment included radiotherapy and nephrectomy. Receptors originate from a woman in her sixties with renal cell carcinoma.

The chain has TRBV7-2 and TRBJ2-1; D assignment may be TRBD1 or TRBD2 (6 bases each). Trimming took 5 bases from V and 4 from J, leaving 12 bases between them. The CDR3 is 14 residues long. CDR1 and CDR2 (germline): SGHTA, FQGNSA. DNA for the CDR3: TGTGCCAGCAGCCATCAGGGGACTTACAATGAGCAGTTCTTC. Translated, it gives CASSHQGTYNEQFF.

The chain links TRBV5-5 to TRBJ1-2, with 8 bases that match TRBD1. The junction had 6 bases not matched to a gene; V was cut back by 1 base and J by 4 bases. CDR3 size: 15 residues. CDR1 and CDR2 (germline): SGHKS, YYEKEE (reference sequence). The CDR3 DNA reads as TGTGCCAGCAGCTTGATAACAGGGGGTTTCTATGGCTACACCTTC. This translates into CASSLITGGFYGYTF.

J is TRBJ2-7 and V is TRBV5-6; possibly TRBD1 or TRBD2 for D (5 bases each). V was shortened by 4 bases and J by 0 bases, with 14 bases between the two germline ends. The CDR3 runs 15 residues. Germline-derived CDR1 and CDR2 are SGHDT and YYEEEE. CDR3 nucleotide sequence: TGTGCCAGCAGCGAGGGGTGGGGCAGCTCCTACGAGCAGTACTTC. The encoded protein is CASSEGWGSSYEQYF.

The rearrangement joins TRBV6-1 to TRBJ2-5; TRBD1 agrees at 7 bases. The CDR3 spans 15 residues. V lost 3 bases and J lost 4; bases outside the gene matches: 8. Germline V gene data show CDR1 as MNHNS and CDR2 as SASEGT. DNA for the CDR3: TGTGCCAGCAGTGAGGAAGGGGGCGCCCCAGAGACCCAGTACTTC. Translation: CASSEEGGAPETQYF.

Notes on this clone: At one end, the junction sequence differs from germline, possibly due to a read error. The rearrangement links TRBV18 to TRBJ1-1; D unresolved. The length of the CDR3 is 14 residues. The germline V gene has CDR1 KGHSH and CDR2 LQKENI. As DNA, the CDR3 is TGTGTCAGCTCACCACTCCAGCGGGAGGGTGAAGCTTTCTTT. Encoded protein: CVSSPLQREGEAFF.

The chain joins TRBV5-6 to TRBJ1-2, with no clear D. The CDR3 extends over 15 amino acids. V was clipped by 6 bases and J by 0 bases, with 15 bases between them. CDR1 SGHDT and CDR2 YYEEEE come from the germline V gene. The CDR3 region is CASTPAGLTNYGYTF. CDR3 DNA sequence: TGTGCCAGCACCCCGGCGGGATTGACTAACTATGGCTACACCTTC.

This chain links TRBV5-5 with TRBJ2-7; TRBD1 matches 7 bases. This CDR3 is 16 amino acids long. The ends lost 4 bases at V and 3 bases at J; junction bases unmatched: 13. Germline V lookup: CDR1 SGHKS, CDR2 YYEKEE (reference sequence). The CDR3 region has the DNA TGTGCCAGCAGCACCGGGACAGCGCGGATCAACTACGAGCAGTACTTC. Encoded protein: CASSTGTARINYEQYF.

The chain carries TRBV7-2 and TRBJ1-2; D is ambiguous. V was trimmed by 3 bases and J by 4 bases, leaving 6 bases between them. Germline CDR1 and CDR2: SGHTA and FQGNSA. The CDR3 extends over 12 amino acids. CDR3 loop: CASSLDLYGYTF. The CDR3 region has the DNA TGTGCCAGCAGCTTGGACCTCTATGGCTACACCTTC.

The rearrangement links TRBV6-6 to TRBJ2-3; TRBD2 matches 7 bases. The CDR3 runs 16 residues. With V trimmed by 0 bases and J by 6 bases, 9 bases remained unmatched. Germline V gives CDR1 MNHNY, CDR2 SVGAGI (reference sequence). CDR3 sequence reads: CASSYSPPGREDTQYF. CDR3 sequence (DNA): TGTGCCAGCAGTTACTCTCCCCCAGGGCGGGAGGATACGCAGTATTTT.

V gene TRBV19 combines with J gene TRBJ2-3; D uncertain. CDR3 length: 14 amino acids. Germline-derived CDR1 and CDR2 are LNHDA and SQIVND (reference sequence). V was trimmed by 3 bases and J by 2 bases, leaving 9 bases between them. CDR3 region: CASSIQGNTDTQYF. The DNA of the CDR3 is TGTGCCAGTAGTATCCAAGGGAACACAGATACGCAGTATTTT. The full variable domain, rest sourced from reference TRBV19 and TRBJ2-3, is DGGITQSPKYLFRKEGQNVTLSCEQNLNHDAMYWYRQDPGQGLRLIYYSQIVNDFQKGDIAEGYSVSREKKESFPLTVTSAQKNPTAFYLCASSIQGNTDTQYFGPGTRLTVL.

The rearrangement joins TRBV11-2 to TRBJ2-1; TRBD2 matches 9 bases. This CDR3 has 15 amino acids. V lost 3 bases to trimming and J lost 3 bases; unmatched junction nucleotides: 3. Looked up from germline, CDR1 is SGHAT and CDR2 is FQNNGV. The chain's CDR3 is CASSLAAGGYNEQFF. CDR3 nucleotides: TGTGCCAGCAGCTTGGCAGCGGGGGGCTACAATGAGCAGTTCTTC.

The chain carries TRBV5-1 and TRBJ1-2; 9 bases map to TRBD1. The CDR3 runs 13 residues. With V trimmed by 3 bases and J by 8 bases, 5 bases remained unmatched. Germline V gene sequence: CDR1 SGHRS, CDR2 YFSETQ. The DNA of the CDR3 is TGCGCCAGCAGCTCGACAGGGGGAGACGGCTACACCTTC. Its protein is CASSSTGGDGYTF.

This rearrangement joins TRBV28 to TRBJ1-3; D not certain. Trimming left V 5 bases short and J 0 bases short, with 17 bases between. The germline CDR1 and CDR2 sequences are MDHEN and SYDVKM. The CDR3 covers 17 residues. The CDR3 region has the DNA TGTGCCAGCAGTCCCTCCAGATACGCGAACTCTGGAAACACCATATATTTT. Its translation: CASSPSRYANSGNTIYF.

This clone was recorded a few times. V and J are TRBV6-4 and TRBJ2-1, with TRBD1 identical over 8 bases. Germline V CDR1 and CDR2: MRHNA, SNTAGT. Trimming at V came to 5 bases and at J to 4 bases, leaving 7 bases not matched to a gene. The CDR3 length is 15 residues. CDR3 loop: CASSPLGQEYNEQFF. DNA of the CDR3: TGTGCCAGCAGTCCGTTGGGACAGGAGTACAATGAGCAGTTCTTC.

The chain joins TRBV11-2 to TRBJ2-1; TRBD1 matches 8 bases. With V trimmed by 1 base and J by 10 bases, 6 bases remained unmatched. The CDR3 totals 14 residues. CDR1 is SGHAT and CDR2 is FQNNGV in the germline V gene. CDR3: CASSLGLDREEQFF. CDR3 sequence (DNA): TGTGCCAGCAGCTTAGGGTTGGACAGGGAGGAGCAGTTCTTC. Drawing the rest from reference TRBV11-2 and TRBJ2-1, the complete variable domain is EAGVAQSPRYKIIEKRQSVAFWCNPISGHATLYWYQQILGQGPKLLIQFQNNGVVDDSQLPKDRFSAERLKGVDSTLKIQPAKLEDSAVYLCASSLGLDREEQFFGPGTRLTVL.

The CDR3 DNA reads TGTGCCAGCAGCCGCACTGGACAGGGTGAACGAGAGTCCTACGAGCAGTACTTC. It is translated as CASSRTGQGERESYEQYF. The rearrangement joins TRBV5-4 to TRBJ2-7; 8 bases are a match to TRBD1. Germline V gene lookup returns CDR1 SGHNT and CDR2 YYREEE (reference sequence). The CDR3 consists of 18 residues. The V segment lost 4 bases and the J segment 1 base; nucleotides outside the gene matches: 16.

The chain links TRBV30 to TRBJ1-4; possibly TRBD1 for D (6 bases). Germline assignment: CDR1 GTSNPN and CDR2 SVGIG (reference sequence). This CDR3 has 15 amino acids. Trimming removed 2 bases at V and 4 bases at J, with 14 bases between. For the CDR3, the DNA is TGTGCCTGGAGTCCCAGGGGCCGGCTTAATGAAAAACTGTTTTTT. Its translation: CAWSPRGRLNEKLFF.

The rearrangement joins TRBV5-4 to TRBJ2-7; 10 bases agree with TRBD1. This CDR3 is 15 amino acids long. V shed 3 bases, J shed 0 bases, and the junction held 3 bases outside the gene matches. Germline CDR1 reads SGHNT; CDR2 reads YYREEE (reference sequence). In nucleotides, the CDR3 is TGTGCCAGCAGCTGGGACAGGGGTCCCTCCTACGAGCAGTACTTC. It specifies CASSWDRGPSYEQYF.

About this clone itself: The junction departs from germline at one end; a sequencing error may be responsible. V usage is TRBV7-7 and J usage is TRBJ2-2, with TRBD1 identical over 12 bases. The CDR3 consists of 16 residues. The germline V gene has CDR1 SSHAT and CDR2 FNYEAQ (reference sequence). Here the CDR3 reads CASSPGTGGNTGELFF. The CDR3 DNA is TGTGCTAGCAGCCCCGGGACAGGGGGCAACACCGGGGAGCTGTTTTTT.

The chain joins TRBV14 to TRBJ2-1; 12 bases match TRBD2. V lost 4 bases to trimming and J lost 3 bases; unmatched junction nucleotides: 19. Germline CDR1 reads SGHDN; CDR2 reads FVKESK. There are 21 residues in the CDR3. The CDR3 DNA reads TGTGCCAGCAGCCTCCATACTACCCTAGCGGGAGGGCCGAAGATCTACAATGAGCAGTTCTTC. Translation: CASSLHTTLAGGPKIYNEQFF.

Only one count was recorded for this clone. This CDR3 is CASSWGAINTEAFF. The CDR3 coding sequence is TGTGCCAGCAGCTGGGGGGCCATAAACACTGAAGCTTTCTTT. The V and J genes are TRBV5-5 and TRBJ1-1; weak D call: TRBD1 (6 bases). Trimming left V 3 bases short and J 2 bases short, with 11 bases between. This CDR3 spans 14 amino acids. Germline V gene sequence: CDR1 SGHKS, CDR2 YYEKEE (reference sequence).

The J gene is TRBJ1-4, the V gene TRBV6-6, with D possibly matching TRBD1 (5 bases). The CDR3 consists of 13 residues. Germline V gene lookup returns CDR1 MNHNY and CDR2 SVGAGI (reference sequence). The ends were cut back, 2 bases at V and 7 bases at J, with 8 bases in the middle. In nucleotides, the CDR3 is TGTGCCAGCAGTTACCCAGGGACTGAAAAACTGTTTTTT. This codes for CASSYPGTEKLFF.

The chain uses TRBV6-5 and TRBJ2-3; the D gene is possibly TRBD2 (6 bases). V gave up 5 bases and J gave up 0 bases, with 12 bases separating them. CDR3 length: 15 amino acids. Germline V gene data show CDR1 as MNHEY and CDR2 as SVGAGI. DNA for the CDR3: TGTGCCAGCAGTATAGCGGCCCCTAGCACAGATACGCAGTATTTT. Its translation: CASSIAAPSTDTQYF.

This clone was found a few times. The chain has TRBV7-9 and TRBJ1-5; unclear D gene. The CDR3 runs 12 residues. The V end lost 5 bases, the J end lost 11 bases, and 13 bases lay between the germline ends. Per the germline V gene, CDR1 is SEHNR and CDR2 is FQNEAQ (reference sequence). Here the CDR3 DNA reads TGTGCCAGCAGCCCCGGGCCGAGGGCCCAGCATTTT. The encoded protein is CASSPGPRAQHF.

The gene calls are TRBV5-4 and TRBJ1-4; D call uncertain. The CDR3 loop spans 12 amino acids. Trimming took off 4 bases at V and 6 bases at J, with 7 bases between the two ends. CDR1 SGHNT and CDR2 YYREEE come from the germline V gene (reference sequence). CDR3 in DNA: TGTGCCAGCAGCGGGGTGGATGAAAAACTGTTTTTT. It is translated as CASSGVDEKLFF.

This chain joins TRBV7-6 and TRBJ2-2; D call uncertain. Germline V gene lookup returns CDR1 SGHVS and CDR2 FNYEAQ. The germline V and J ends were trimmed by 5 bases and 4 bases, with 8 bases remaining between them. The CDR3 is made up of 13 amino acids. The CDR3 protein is CASSKQSTGELFF. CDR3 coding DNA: TGTGCCAGCAGCAAACAGAGCACCGGGGAGCTGTTTTTT. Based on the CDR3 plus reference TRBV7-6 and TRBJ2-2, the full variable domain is GAGVSQSPRYKVTKRGQDVALRCDPISGHVSLYWYRQALGQGPEFLTYFNYEAQQDKSGLPNDRFSAERPEGSISTLTIQRTEQRDSAMYRCASSKQSTGELFFGEGSRLTVL.

CDR3 loop: CASSYNSRSTGELFF. DNA of the CDR3: TGTGCCAGCAGTTACAACAGCAGGAGCACCGGGGAGCTGTTTTTT. The chain carries TRBV6-6 and TRBJ2-2; D is uncertain. CDR1 is MNHNY and CDR2 is SVGAGI in the germline V gene (reference sequence). The CDR3 has 15 amino acids. V lost 2 bases and J 4 bases, leaving 11 bases between the germline ends.

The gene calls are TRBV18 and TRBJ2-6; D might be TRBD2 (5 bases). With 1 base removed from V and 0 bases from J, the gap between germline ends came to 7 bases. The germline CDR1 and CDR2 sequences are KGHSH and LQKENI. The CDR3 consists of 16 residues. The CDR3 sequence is CASSPLTSSGANVLTF. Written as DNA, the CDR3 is TGTGCCAGCTCACCACTAACTAGCTCTGGGGCCAACGTCCTGACTTTC. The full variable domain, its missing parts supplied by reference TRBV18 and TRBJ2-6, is NAGVMQNPRHLVRRRGQEARLRCSPMKGHSHVYWYRQLPEEGLKFMVYLQKENIIDESGMPKERFSAEFPKEGPSILRIQQVVRGDSAAYFCASSPLTSSGANVLTFGAGSRLTVL.

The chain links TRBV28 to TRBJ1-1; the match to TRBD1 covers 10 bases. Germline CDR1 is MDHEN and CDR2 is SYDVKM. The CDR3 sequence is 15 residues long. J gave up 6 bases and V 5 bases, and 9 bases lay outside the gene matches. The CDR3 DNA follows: TGTGCCAGCAGTCCCCCTTCGGGGACAGGGGCTGAAGCTTTCTTT. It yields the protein CASSPPSGTGAEAFF.

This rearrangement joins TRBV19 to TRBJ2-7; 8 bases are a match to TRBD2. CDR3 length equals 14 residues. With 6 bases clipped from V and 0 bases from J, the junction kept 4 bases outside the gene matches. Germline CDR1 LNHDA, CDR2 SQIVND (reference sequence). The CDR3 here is CASSKREFSYEQYF. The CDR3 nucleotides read TGTGCCAGTAGCAAGCGGGAGTTCTCCTACGAGCAGTACTTC.

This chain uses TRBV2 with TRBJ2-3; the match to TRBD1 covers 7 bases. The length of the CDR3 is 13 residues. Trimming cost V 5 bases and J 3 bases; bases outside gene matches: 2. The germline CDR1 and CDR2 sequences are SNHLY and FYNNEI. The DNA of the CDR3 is TGTGCCAGCAGTCAACAGGGGACAGATACGCAGTATTTT. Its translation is CASSQQGTDTQYF.